This is a list of T cell receptor beta chains from one sample in a study of chemoradiotherapy in HPV16-positive cancers. TCRdb's table, derived via immunoSEQ multiplex PCR, lists solely in-frame clones and lacks some. The table records fewer than 20,000 clones, approximately 90% of them present only once. Here the sequenced sample was blood, taken from a patient who underwent chemoradiotherapy. The source of these receptors is a human donor with HPV-associated anogenital cancer. The CDR3 runs from the conserved cysteine through the conserved F or W. D genes are given only for firm matches. Part of the rows lack a size; the others show once, few, many or a class for expanded clones.

d_call j_call v_call clone_size cdr3_aa cdr3_nt
TRBD2 TRBJ2-1 TRBV7-9 NA CASSWKGAGGPNEQFF TGTGCCAGCAGCTGGAAGGGAGCGGGGGGGCCAAATGAGCAGTTCTTC
TRBD1 TRBJ1-1 TRBV6-6 NA CASKKPGQGSEAFF TGTGCCAGCAAAAAACCGGGACAGGGATCTGAAGCTTTCTTT
NA TRBJ1-2 TRBV9 medium-sized CASSYNIRTDMDGYTF TGTGCCAGCAGCTATAATATTCGGACTGACATGGATGGCTACACCTTC
NA TRBJ1-6 TRBV6-1 NA CASSDSRLTLALHF TGTGCCAGCAGTGACTCACGGCTTACGCTGGCCCTCCACTTT
NA TRBJ2-5 TRBV6-6 NA CASSYNPRGWGHF TGTGCCAGCAGTTACAACCCGAGAGGGTGGGGTCACTTC
NA TRBJ2-3 TRBV14 NA CASSQEGPSTDTQYF TGTGCCAGCAGCCAAGAGGGCCCTAGCACAGATACGCAGTATTTT
NA TRBJ2-1 TRBV5-1 NA CASSLVGGFYNEQFF TGCGCCAGCAGCTTGGTCGGGGGCTTTTACAATGAGCAGTTCTTC
TRBD1 TRBJ2-1 TRBV5-1 once CASSLDQGAVNEQFF TGCGCCAGCAGCTTGGATCAGGGGGCCGTCAATGAGCAGTTCTTC
NA TRBJ2-6 TRBV15 NA CATSTHSSGANVLTF TGTGCCACCAGCACACACAGTTCTGGGGCCAACGTCCTGACTTTC
NA TRBJ1-2 TRBV6-1 NA CASSDWMRKTYGYTF TGTGCCAGCAGTGACTGGATGCGAAAGACCTATGGCTACACCTTC
NA TRBJ2-2 TRBV13 NA CASSFGTNTGELFF TGTGCCAGCAGCTTTGGTACGAACACCGGGGAGCTGTTTTTT
NA TRBJ2-5 TRBV29-1 NA CSVLKQVQETQYF TGCAGCGTCCTAAAACAGGTCCAAGAGACCCAGTACTTC
NA TRBJ1-3 TRBV9 few CASSAGAGNTIYF TGTGCCAGCAGCGCGGGGGCTGGAAACACCATATATTTT
TRBD1 TRBJ1-4 TRBV5-1 NA CASSFRGQGNEKLFF TGCGCCAGCAGCTTCAGGGGACAGGGGAATGAAAAACTGTTTTTT